At least ten counts were recorded for the clone carrying this TCR beta chain. A second PCR, run for about 6 to 11 cycles, used a sample-barcoded 5' primer plus a J-beta primer mix. From the 5' RACE reads, TCRdb called clonotypes with MiXCR, one entry per CDR3 protein. Here the sample spans some 890,000 distinct CDR3 sequences, about 29% being singletons. The record originates from a study of blood T cells in healthy people across ages. V was cut by 0 bases and J by 6 bases, with 7 bases left in between. The V gene's germline CDR1 is SGHRS and CDR2 YFSETQ. The CDR3 loop spans 12 amino acids. The data were also submitted as part of a second study, on T cells of mothers and their children. That report adds: The extracted RNA was employed in its entirety for cDNA synthesis, at about 1.5 ug per 15 ul. Each mother gave over 8.5 million TCR beta CDR3 reads; each child, several million.

Sequenced material: blood. This receptor was identified in a woman in her thirties or forties in good health. The genes are TRBV5-1 and TRBJ2-7, with D possibly matching TRBD2 (6 bases). DNA for the CDR3: TGCGCCAGCAGCTTGGTGGAGGGCGAGCAGTACTTC. The encoded protein is CASSLVEGEQYF. The full variable domain, rest sourced from reference TRBV5-1 and TRBJ2-7, is KAGVTQTPRYLIKTRGQQVTLSCSPISGHRSVSWYQQTPGQGLQFLFEYFSETQRNKGNFPGRFSGRQFSNSRSEMNVSTLELGDSALYLCASSLVEGEQYFGPGTRLTVT.